What follows are 21 T cell receptor beta chains derived from one specimen sequenced in a study of T cells after yellow fever vaccination. TCRdb analysed the 5' RACE reads with MiXCR anew, one entry per CDR3 protein. The sample holds some 670,000 distinct CDR3 sequences, 9% to 15% seen once. Sequenced material: PBMCs, taken on the day of the yellow fever booster vaccination. These receptors were obtained from a man younger than 40 who received the YFV17D yellow fever vaccine.

The chain recombines TRBV5-1 with TRBJ2-7, with 9 bases lining up with TRBD1. CDR1 and CDR2 from the germline V gene are SGHRS and YFSETQ. Trimming took 7 bases from V and 1 from J; bases not matched to a gene: 6. The length of the CDR3 is 14 residues. CDR3 in DNA: TGCGCCAGCTGCAAGGGACAGGGTTCCTACGAGCAGTACTTC. Its protein is CASCKGQGSYEQYF.

This clonotype was seen only a few times. The rearrangement links TRBV12-3 or TRBV12-4 to TRBJ2-7; the D is unclear. Trimming pared 6 bases from V and 2 bases from J, leaving 8 bases between. The CDR3 consists of 12 residues. The CDR3 DNA reads TGTGCCAGCAGCAACAGAGCCTACGAGCAGTACTTC. Translated: CASSNRAYEQYF.

This clonotype was seen at least ten times. This chain connects TRBV12-3 or TRBV12-4 to TRBJ1-3, with TRBD1 identical over 11 bases. Germline trimming cut 5 bases from V and 3 bases from J; bases unmatched to any gene: 6. This CDR3 has 16 amino acids. CDR3 loop: CASSMGQGVLGNTIYF. CDR3 in DNA: TGTGCCAGCAGTATGGGACAGGGGGTTCTTGGAAACACCATATATTTT.

The chain carries TRBV30 and TRBJ1-3; 9 bases match TRBD1. V trimming: 3 bases; J trimming: 3 bases; junction bases outside the gene matches: 3. Germline assignment: CDR1 GTSNPN and CDR2 SVGIG (reference sequence). There are 14 residues in the CDR3. CDR3 DNA sequence: TGTGCCTGGAGCAGGACAGGGGATGGAAACACCATATATTTT. It translates to CAWSRTGDGNTIYF.

This clonotype was detected only a few times. This sequence joins TRBV20-1 and TRBJ2-5, with 13 bases that match TRBD2. This CDR3 has 16 residues. The trim removed 6 bases at V and 5 bases at J, leaving 12 bases unmatched. Germline CDR1 DFQATT, CDR2 SNEGSKA (reference sequence). CDR3 DNA: TGCAGTGCCCCCTTAACTAGCGGGAGGGCCTTGGAGACCCAGTACTTC. As protein: CSAPLTSGRALETQYF.

This clonotype was seen a few times. This sequence joins TRBV23-1 and TRBJ2-1; 10 bases agree with TRBD2. TRBV23-1 is marked as an open reading frame, function uncertain. CDR3 size: 19 residues. V dropped 8 bases and J dropped 5; count of bases not matched to a gene: 21. This CDR3 reads CASLTWDLAGDRKNNEQFF. The CDR3, as DNA: TGCGCCAGCCTAACTTGGGACCTAGCGGGAGATCGGAAAAACAATGAGCAGTTCTTC.

A few counts support this clonotype. The chain recombines TRBV6-5 with TRBJ1-3, with no clear D. From germline, CDR1 is MNHEY and CDR2 SVGAGI. Trimming removed 0 bases at V and 0 bases at J, with 6 bases between. There are 15 residues in the CDR3. The chain's CDR3 is CASSYSTVSGNTIYF. The CDR3 nucleotides read TGTGCCAGCAGTTACTCTACGGTCTCTGGAAACACCATATATTTT.

As DNA, the CDR3 is TGTGCCAGCATCGCCCCCACAGATACGCAGTATTTT. It translates to CASIAPTDTQYF. The rearrangement uses TRBV6-9 and TRBJ2-3, with D hard to call. In germline, CDR1 is MNHGY, CDR2 SVAAGI. Trimming removed 7 bases at V and 2 bases at J, with 7 bases between. The CDR3 totals 12 residues.

The genes are TRBV7-2 and TRBJ1-6; tentatively, D is TRBD1 (6 bases). The ends were cut back, 5 bases at V and 11 bases at J, with 13 bases in the middle. CDR1 is SGHTA, CDR2 FQGNSA, per germline. This CDR3 has 13 residues. DNA of the CDR3: TGTGCCAGCAGCCCCAGGACAGAACCACCCCTCCACTTT. As protein: CASSPRTEPPLHF.

V usage is TRBV20-1 and J usage is TRBJ2-7, with 7 bases aligning to TRBD2. CDR1 and CDR2 (germline): DFQATT, SNEGSKA (reference sequence). The CDR3 covers 16 residues. V trimming: 0 bases; J trimming: 4 bases; junction bases outside the gene matches: 12. The CDR3 loop is CSARDPSASGLYEQYF. CDR3 DNA sequence: TGCAGTGCTAGAGATCCTTCAGCTAGCGGTTTGTACGAGCAGTACTTC.

The chain recombines TRBV29-1 with TRBJ2-5; weak D call: TRBD1 (5 bases). CDR1 is SQVTM, CDR2 ANQGSEA, per germline. This CDR3 is 13 amino acids long. V shed 2 bases and J shed 4 bases, with 11 bases lying between them. The CDR3 loop is CSVESGRVETQYF. CDR3 nucleotides: TGCAGCGTTGAAAGTGGCAGGGTAGAGACCCAGTACTTC.

The chain links TRBV6-5 to TRBJ2-1; TRBD1 aligns across 7 bases. V lost 2 bases and J lost 15; bases outside the gene matches: 4. The germline V gene encodes CDR1 MNHEY and CDR2 SVGAGI. This CDR3 comprises 11 residues. As DNA, the CDR3 is TGTGCCAGCAGTTACCTGGGACAGTGGTTCTTC. Translating gives CASSYLGQWFF.

This clonotype was counted a few times. J is TRBJ1-5 and V is TRBV7-8; 7 nucleotides line up with TRBD1. Germline-derived CDR1 and CDR2 are SGHVS and FQNEAQ. There are 16 residues in the CDR3. Unmatched junction bases numbered 8, after V lost 0 bases and J lost 6 bases. The CDR3 DNA reads as TGTGCCAGCAGCTTAGCGGGAGGGGGCGGGCGTCAGCCCCAGCATTTT. This translates into CASSLAGGGGRQPQHF.

The V and J genes are TRBV6-1 and TRBJ1-6; D might be TRBD1 (5 bases). In germline, CDR1 is MNHNS, CDR2 SASEGT. V was trimmed by 5 bases and J by 9 bases, leaving 17 bases between them. CDR3 length equals 15 residues. CDR3 coding DNA: TGTGCCAGCAGTCTTACAGTAGGGAGGGGTTCACCCCTCCACTTT. This encodes CASSLTVGRGSPLHF.

The V and J genes are TRBV3-1 and TRBJ2-2, with no clear D. The CDR3 runs to 14 residues. Germline values: CDR1 LGHDT, CDR2 YNNKEL (reference sequence). The V end lost 3 bases, the J end lost 8 bases, and 13 bases lay between the germline ends. CDR3 sequence reads: CASSHPIVSGELFF. DNA of the CDR3: TGTGCCAGCAGCCATCCGATCGTATCGGGGGAGCTGTTTTTT.

The rearrangement joins TRBV5-5 to TRBJ2-7, with a tentative D call TRBD1 (5 bases). The V end lost 4 bases, the J end lost 4 bases, and 9 bases lay between the germline ends. The CDR3 runs to 12 residues. Per the germline V gene, CDR1 is SGHKS and CDR2 is YYEKEE (reference sequence). The CDR3 sequence is CASSGALYEQYF. The DNA for the CDR3 is TGTGCCAGCAGCGGGGCCCTTTACGAGCAGTACTTC.

V usage is TRBV5-1 and J usage is TRBJ2-7; 9 bases fit TRBD1. This CDR3 spans 19 amino acids. Per the germline V gene, CDR1 is SGHRS and CDR2 is YFSETQ. The ends lost 3 bases at V and 0 bases at J; junction bases unmatched: 16. CDR3 sequence reads: CASSSVGQGNRPRSYEQYF. Written as DNA, the CDR3 is TGCGCCAGCAGCTCGGTGGGACAGGGAAACCGGCCTCGCTCCTACGAGCAGTACTTC. Supplemented by reference TRBV5-1 and TRBJ2-7, the full variable domain reads KAGVTQTPRYLIKTRGQQVTLSCSPISGHRSVSWYQQTPGQGLQFLFEYFSETQRNKGNFPGRFSGRQFSNSRSEMNVSTLELGDSALYLCASSSVGQGNRPRSYEQYFGPGTRLTVT.

This clonotype was seen a handful of times. The rearrangement links TRBV29-1 to TRBJ1-1; 7 bases agree with TRBD1. CDR3 length equals 13 residues. With 6 bases clipped from V and 1 base from J, the junction kept 5 bases outside the gene matches. Per germline, CDR1 SQVTM and CDR2 ANQGSEA. The CDR3 sequence is CSVSRTGNTEAFF. The CDR3 bases are TGCAGCGTCTCGCGGACAGGGAACACTGAAGCTTTCTTT.

This clonotype has a count of ten or more. The J gene is TRBJ1-2, the V gene TRBV6-2 or TRBV6-3, with D tentatively TRBD1 (6 bases). The CDR3 sequence is 14 residues long. The V and J ends lost 6 bases and 7 bases respectively, with 18 bases between them. The germline V gene has CDR1 MNHEY and CDR2 SVGEGT. CDR3 protein: CASRPRGLDGGYTF. The CDR3 DNA is TGTGCCAGCAGGCCGCGGGGGCTAGACGGTGGCTACACCTTC.

The V call is TRBV6-2 or TRBV6-3, the J call TRBJ2-2, with a possible D match to TRBD2 (6 bases). Between the trimmed V and J ends, which lost 2 bases and 6 bases, there was a span of 16 bases. The CDR3 is 16 residues long. Per germline, CDR1 MNHEY and CDR2 SVGEGT. This chain's CDR3 is CASSYGRRERPGELFF. CDR3 nucleotide sequence: TGTGCCAGCAGTTACGGTCGCCGGGAGAGGCCCGGGGAGCTGTTTTTT.

This rearrangement joins TRBV25-1 to TRBJ2-7; no definite D call. The ends were cut back, 7 bases at V and 2 bases at J, with 12 bases in the middle. From germline, CDR1 is MGHDK and CDR2 SYGVNS. The CDR3 covers 13 residues. CDR3 sequence reads: CASTPQRTYEQYF. As DNA, the CDR3 is TGTGCCAGCACACCACAAAGAACCTACGAGCAGTACTTC.